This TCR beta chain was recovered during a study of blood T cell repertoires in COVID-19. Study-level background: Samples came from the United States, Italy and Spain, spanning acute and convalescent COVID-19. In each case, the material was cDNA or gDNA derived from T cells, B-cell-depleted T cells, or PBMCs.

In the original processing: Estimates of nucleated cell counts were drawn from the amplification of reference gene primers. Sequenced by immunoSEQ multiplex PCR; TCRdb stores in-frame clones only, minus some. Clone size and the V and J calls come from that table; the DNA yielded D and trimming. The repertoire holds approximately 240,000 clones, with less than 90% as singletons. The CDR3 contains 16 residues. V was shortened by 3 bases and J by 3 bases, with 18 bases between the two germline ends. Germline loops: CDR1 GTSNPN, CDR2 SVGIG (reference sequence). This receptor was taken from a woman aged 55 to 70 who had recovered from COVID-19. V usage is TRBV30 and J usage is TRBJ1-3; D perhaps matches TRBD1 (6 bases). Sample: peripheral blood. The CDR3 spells CAWSGNRASFGNTIYF. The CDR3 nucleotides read TGTGCCTGGAGCGGGAACAGGGCATCCTTTGGAAACACCATATATTTT.